Included here is one TCR beta chain sequence, with context. The data derive from a study of shared T cell receptors in the human thymus. Some clones are missing from TCRdb's copy, which holds only in-frame ones; the method was immunoSEQ multiplex PCR. The sample yields 500,000 to 850,000 clones, more than 70% seen once. These sequences were also reported in another study, on human thymus T cells. As that study records: Healthy Finnish infants undergoing corrective surgery for congenital heart defects provided the donor material. Corrective cardiac surgery supplied the resected thymus tissue. Gene usage (both V and J) appeared biased in thymic and blood repertoires.

This receptor was taken from a boy less than two years old with a congenital heart defect. Input material: thymocytes.

CDR3 in DNA: TGTGCCAGCAGCGCAACGGGACTAGCGGCCAAAAACATTCAGTACTTC. Its protein product is CASSATGLAAKNIQYF. The chain is built from TRBV9 and TRBJ2-4, with 10 bases identical to TRBD2. The CDR3 is made up of 16 amino acids. The ends lost 3 bases at V and 1 base at J; junction bases unmatched: 4. The germline V gene encodes CDR1 SGDLS and CDR2 YYNGEE.